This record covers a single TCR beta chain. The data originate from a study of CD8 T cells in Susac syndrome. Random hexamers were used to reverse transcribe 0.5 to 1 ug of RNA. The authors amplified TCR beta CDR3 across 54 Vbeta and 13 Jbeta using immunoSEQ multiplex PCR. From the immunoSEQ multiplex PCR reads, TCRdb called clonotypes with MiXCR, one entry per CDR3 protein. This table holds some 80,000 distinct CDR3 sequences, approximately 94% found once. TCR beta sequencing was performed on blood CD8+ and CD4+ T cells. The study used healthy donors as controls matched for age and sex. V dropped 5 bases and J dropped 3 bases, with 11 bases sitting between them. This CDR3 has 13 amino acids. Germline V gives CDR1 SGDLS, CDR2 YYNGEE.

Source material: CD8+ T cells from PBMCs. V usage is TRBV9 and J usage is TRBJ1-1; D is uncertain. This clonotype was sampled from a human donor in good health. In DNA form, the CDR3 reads TGTGCCAGCAGTCTTGGCCTAGACACTGAAGCTTTCTTT. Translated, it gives CASSLGLDTEAFF.